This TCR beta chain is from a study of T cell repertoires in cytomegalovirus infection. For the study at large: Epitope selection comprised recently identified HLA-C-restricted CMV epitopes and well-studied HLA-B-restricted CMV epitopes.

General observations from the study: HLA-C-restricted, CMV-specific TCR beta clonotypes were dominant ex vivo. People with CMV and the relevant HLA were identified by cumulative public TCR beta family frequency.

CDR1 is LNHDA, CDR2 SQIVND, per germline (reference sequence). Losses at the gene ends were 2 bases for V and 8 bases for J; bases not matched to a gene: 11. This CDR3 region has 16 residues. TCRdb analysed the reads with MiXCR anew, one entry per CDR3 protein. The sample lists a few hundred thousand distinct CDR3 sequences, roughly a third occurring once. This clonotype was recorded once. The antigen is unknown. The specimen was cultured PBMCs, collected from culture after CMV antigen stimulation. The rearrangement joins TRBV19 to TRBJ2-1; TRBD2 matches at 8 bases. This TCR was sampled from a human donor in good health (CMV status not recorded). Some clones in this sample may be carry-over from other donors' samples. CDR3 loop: CASSITIMWRGDEQFF. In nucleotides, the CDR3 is TGTGCCAGTAGTATAACGATCATGTGGCGGGGGGATGAGCAGTTCTTC.